This TCR beta chain stems from a study of blood T cell repertoires in COVID-19. Study-level information: Acute and convalescent COVID-19 samples came from the United States, Italy and Spain. Nucleic acid was either cDNA or gDNA, and it came from T cells, B-cell-depleted T cells, or PBMCs.

The CDR3 covers 11 residues. Trimming removed 5 bases from V and 4 bases from J, with 5 bases in between. In the source study's methods: Scientists estimated how many nucleated cells there were by amplifying reference gene primers. TCRdb's table, derived via immunoSEQ multiplex PCR, lists solely in-frame clones and lacks some. V and J calls and clone size are as listed in that table; D and trimming were resolved from the DNA. The sample consists of under 200,000 clones, about nine tenths of them appearing once. Sequences were obtained from peripheral blood. This sequence originates from a man over 45 with acute or convalescent COVID-19. V is TRBV23-1 and J is TRBJ1-1; D not certain. TRBV23-1 is marked as an open reading frame, function uncertain. In nucleotides, the CDR3 is TGCGCCAGCAGTACAAGCACTGAAGCTTTCTTT. Protein product: CASSTSTEAFF.